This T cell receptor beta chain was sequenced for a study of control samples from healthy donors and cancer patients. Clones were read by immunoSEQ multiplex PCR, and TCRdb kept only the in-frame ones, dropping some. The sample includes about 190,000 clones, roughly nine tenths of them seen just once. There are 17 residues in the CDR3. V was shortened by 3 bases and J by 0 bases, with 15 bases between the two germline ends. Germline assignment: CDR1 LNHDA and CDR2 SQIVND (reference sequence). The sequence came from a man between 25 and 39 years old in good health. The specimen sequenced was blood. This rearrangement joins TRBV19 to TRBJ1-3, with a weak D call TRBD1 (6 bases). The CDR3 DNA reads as TGTGCCAGTAGTATCCAGGGAAGGGGGACCTCTGGAAACACCATATATTTT. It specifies CASSIQGRGTSGNTIYF.